This T cell receptor (beta chain) comes out of a study of T cells after yellow fever vaccination. Study results and caveats: A small share of clonotypes appeared in both CD4 and CD8 compartments. Post-booster repertoires contained most primary-vaccination clones again (roughly 97% CD4, around 88% CD8).

In its sample, this clonotype was seen a few times. Its matching antigen is unknown. In making TCR cDNA, 5'RACE template switching added a universal primer site and UMIs to it. One entry per CDR3 protein results from TCRdb running MiXCR on the 5' RACE reads. Altogether about 320,000 distinct CDR3 sequences are present, about 10% being singletons, with the ten largest covering 3% to 3.5%. Trimming cost V 3 bases and J 5 bases, with 10 bases left between them. The germline V gene has CDR1 MDHEN and CDR2 SYDVKM. CDR3 length: 14 residues. This chain connects TRBV28 to TRBJ1-4; perhaps TRBD1 as D (5 bases). This specimen was CD4+ T cells sorted from PBMCs, taken 45 days after the yellow fever booster vaccination. The receptor comes from a man younger than 35 who received the YFV17D yellow fever vaccine. CDR3 amino acids: CASSFTGQNEKLFF. The CDR3 DNA follows: TGTGCCAGCAGTTTCACCGGACAAAATGAAAAACTGTTTTTT.